This T cell receptor beta chain emerged from a study of tumor and adjacent non-tumor tissue in lung cancer. Study-level background: The cohort had under 15 adenocarcinoma, a couple of squamous cell and 1 small cell patients. Each sample yielded around 4.2 million productive TCRbeta reads on average. Study-wide findings and caveats: In normal lung, the top 100 clones were significantly more dominant than in tumor.

TCRbeta libraries were built with three rounds of nested PCR, modified from ARM-PCR. MiXCR, applied by TCRdb to the multiplex PCR reads, yields one record per CDR3 protein. The sample comprises 60,000 to 90,000 distinct CDR3 sequences, around 70% of which are singletons, and about 30% rests with the top ten. RNA was extracted from bulk tissue without any cell sorting. Distant lung tissue was collected more than 3 cm away from the tumor edge. In the case of this clonotype: Its antigen is not known.

Germline CDR1 reads SGHRS; CDR2 reads YFSETQ. Trimming stripped 3 bases from V and 16 bases from J, with 31 bases between. This CDR3 has 17 amino acids. The clonotype originates from a woman aged 50 to 65 with non-small cell lung cancer. The sample taken for sequencing was distant non-tumor lung tissue. The chain has TRBV5-1 and TRBJ1-4; D is undetermined. In DNA, the CDR3 is TGCGCCAGCAGCTGGGCACCGGACTCCACAACTAATGAAAGACCGTTTTTT. This gives the protein CASSWAPDSTTNERPFF.